What follows are 30 T cell receptor beta chains derived from one specimen sequenced in a study of cytomegalovirus exposure and HLA in healthy donors. A multiplex PCR was run with 60 Vbeta primers and 13 Jbeta primers. The protocol was immunoSEQ multiplex PCR, while the TCRdb copy is restricted to in-frame clones and leaves out a portion. This sample yields about 170,000 clones, of which 82% are seen a single time; more than 0.9% belongs to the top ten. Sequencing was carried out using PBMCs. The receptors originated from a girl aged 2 to 10 in good health and CMV-seropositive.

The J gene is TRBJ1-1, the V gene TRBV9; D is perhaps TRBD1 (6 bases). The V and J ends lost 4 bases and 0 bases respectively, with 16 bases between them. The germline V gene has CDR1 SGDLS and CDR2 YYNGEE. The CDR3 spans 16 residues. The CDR3 DNA reads as TGTGCCAGCAGCCCCACCACAGGGCTCATGAACACTGAAGCTTTCTTT. Protein: CASSPTTGLMNTEAFF.

The V and J genes are TRBV27 and TRBJ2-1; 11 bases are a match to TRBD2. V shed 8 bases and J 8 bases; nucleotides not matched to a gene: 8. Germline-derived CDR1 and CDR2 are MNHEY and SMNVEV (reference sequence). The CDR3 covers 14 residues. The CDR3 loop reads CASSRLAGRDEQFF. CDR3 nucleotides: TGTGCCAGCTCCCGACTAGCGGGACGTGATGAGCAGTTCTTC.

V usage is TRBV7-8 and J usage is TRBJ1-5, with TRBD1 matching over 9 bases. V shed 2 bases and J 4 bases; nucleotides not matched to a gene: 3. Germline values: CDR1 SGHVS, CDR2 FQNEAQ. This CDR3 contains 15 residues. DNA of the CDR3: TGTGCCAGCAGCTTAAGACAGGGGGTTAATCAGCCCCAGCATTTT. Its translation: CASSLRQGVNQPQHF.

CDR3: CSVAVGGNGYTF. In DNA form, the CDR3 reads TGCAGCGTTGCGGTGGGGGGTAATGGCTACACCTTC. V and J are TRBV29-1 and TRBJ1-2, with a possible D match to TRBD1 (5 bases). Germline assignment: CDR1 SQVTM and CDR2 ANQGSEA. V lost 4 bases to trimming and J lost 6 bases, with 12 bases between them. The CDR3 length is 12 residues. The complete variable domain, with remaining parts taken from reference TRBV29-1 and TRBJ1-2, reads SAVISQKPSRDICQRGTSLTIQCQVDSQVTMMFWYRQQPGQSLTLIATANQGSEATYESGFVIDKFPISRPNLTFSTLTVSNMSPEDSSIYLCSVAVGGNGYTFGSGTRLTVV.

This sequence joins TRBV4-1 and TRBJ1-5; TRBD1 is a possible D gene (6 bases). Germline V gene lookup returns CDR1 MGHRA and CDR2 YSYEKL. With 6 bases removed from V and 5 bases from J, the gap between germline ends came to 14 bases. CDR3 length: 14 amino acids. The chain's CDR3 is CASSKLGAHQPQHF. CDR3 DNA: TGCGCCAGCAGTAAGTTGGGGGCACATCAGCCCCAGCATTTT.

This clone was seen only a few times. The chain links TRBV29-1 to TRBJ1-2; D is uncertain. Germline V lookup: CDR1 SQVTM, CDR2 ANQGSEA. CDR3 length: 11 residues. The V gene lost 6 bases and the J gene lost 7 bases, with 12 bases spanning the gap. The CDR3 protein is CSVAPVGGYTF. CDR3 nucleotide sequence: TGCAGCGTGGCTCCCGTTGGTGGCTACACCTTC. Supplemented by reference TRBV29-1 and TRBJ1-2, the full variable domain reads SAVISQKPSRDICQRGTSLTIQCQVDSQVTMMFWYRQQPGQSLTLIATANQGSEATYESGFVIDKFPISRPNLTFSTLTVSNMSPEDSSIYLCSVAPVGGYTFGSGTRLTVV.

The V call is TRBV2, the J call TRBJ2-3; 7 bases are shared with TRBD2. Germline V lookup: CDR1 SNHLY, CDR2 FYNNEI. The length of the CDR3 is 13 residues. Unmatched junction bases numbered 6, after V lost 10 bases and J lost 2 bases. DNA for the CDR3: TGTGCCATCGGGACTACCGACACAGATACGCAGTATTTT. Its translation is CAIGTTDTDTQYF.

This CDR3 is CASSQDRATNTEAFF. The CDR3 DNA is TGCGCCAGCAGCCAAGATAGAGCCACGAACACTGAAGCTTTCTTT. The gene calls are TRBV4-1 and TRBJ1-1, with no clear D. Germline V gene lookup returns CDR1 MGHRA and CDR2 YSYEKL. The CDR3 runs 15 residues. The V gene lost 0 bases and the J gene lost 1 base, with 9 bases spanning the gap.

The chain combines TRBV10-3 with TRBJ2-7; 8 nucleotides align to TRBD2. After removal of 7 bases from V and 4 bases from J, the junction contained 6 bases not matched to a gene. The CDR3 runs 13 residues. CDR1 is ENHRY, CDR2 SYGVKD, per germline. CDR3 loop: CAIKSASGYEQYF. In DNA form, the CDR3 reads TGTGCCATCAAGTCCGCTAGCGGGTACGAGCAGTACTTC.

The chain joins TRBV5-1 to TRBJ1-1; a possible D gene is TRBD1 (5 bases). Trimming pared 4 bases from V and 0 bases from J, leaving 10 bases between. Germline V gene lookup returns CDR1 SGHRS and CDR2 YFSETQ. CDR3 length equals 14 residues. CDR3 protein: CASSRGHLNTEAFF. CDR3 nucleotide sequence: TGCGCCAGCAGCCGCGGACATTTGAACACTGAAGCTTTCTTT. Complete variable domain (other parts from reference TRBV5-1 and TRBJ1-1): KAGVTQTPRYLIKTRGQQVTLSCSPISGHRSVSWYQQTPGQGLQFLFEYFSETQRNKGNFPGRFSGRQFSNSRSEMNVSTLELGDSALYLCASSRGHLNTEAFFGQGTRLTVV.

V usage is TRBV30 and J usage is TRBJ2-7, with 8 positions matching TRBD2. The CDR3 totals 15 residues. The J segment lost 5 bases and the V segment lost 2 bases, leaving 11 bases of the junction unmatched. In germline, CDR1 is GTSNPN, CDR2 SVGIG (reference sequence). CDR3 sequence (DNA): TGTGCCTGGAGTAGATCGGGACTAGGAAACGACGAGCAGTACTTC. It codes for CAWSRSGLGNDEQYF.

The chain employs TRBV7-8 and TRBJ2-7; TRBD2 is a possible D gene (5 bases). The CDR3 covers 16 residues. CDR1 is SGHVS and CDR2 is FQNEAQ in the germline V gene. Trimming took 5 bases from V and 0 from J, leaving 17 bases between them. The CDR3: CASSPPWRALSYEQYF. DNA of the CDR3: TGTGCCAGCAGCCCCCCCTGGCGGGCCCTCTCCTACGAGCAGTACTTC.

The V gene is TRBV6-1, the J gene TRBJ2-5; weak D call: TRBD1 (5 bases). V was pared by 6 bases and J by 3 bases, with 11 bases between. The CDR3 extends over 13 amino acids. From germline, CDR1 is MNHNS and CDR2 SASEGT. The CDR3, as DNA: TGTGCCAGCAGCCACACAGGAGAAGAGACCCAGTACTTC. The encoded protein is CASSHTGEETQYF.

The rearrangement joins TRBV18 to TRBJ1-2; 8 bases fit TRBD1. Germline values: CDR1 KGHSH, CDR2 LQKENI. The V and J ends lost 0 bases and 4 bases, in that order; junction bases with no gene match: 10. This CDR3 is 17 amino acids long. The DNA for the CDR3 is TGTGCCAGCTCACCACCGGGGCAGGGGGCGTGGGGCTATGGCTACACCTTC. Translating it yields CASSPPGQGAWGYGYTF.

This clone turned up a few times. This rearrangement joins TRBV6-1 to TRBJ2-7, with 8 bases matching TRBD2. This CDR3 contains 15 residues. The V gene's germline CDR1 is MNHNS and CDR2 SASEGT. V was pared by 2 bases and J by 4 bases, with 7 bases of the junction left unmatched. CDR3 coding DNA: TGTGCCAGCAGTGAACAGGAGGTAGCGGGATACGAGCAGTACTTC. It encodes CASSEQEVAGYEQYF.

J is TRBJ2-5 and V is TRBV30; a weak D match, TRBD2 (5 bases). Between the trimmed V and J ends, which lost 5 bases and 7 bases, there was a span of 20 bases. The germline V gene has CDR1 GTSNPN and CDR2 SVGIG (reference sequence). CDR3 length equals 14 residues. The CDR3 reads CAWFRGNTKATQYF. Written as DNA, the CDR3 is TGTGCCTGGTTTAGAGGGAACACCAAGGCGACCCAGTACTTC. Together with reference TRBV30 and TRBJ2-5, the CDR3 gives the full variable domain: SQTIHQWPATLVQPVGSPLSLECTVEGTSNPNLYWYRQAAGRGLQLLFYSVGIGQISSEVPQNLSASRPQDRQFILSSKKLLLSDSGFYLCAWFRGNTKATQYFGPGTRLLVL.

The chain employs TRBV5-7 and TRBJ2-5, with 9 bases fitting TRBD2. TRBV5-7 is treated as an ORF (open reading frame) with a function not yet certain. The CDR3 covers 15 residues. J lost 2 bases, V lost 0 bases, and 2 bases had no gene match. CDR3 protein: CASSLATSGQETQYF. In DNA form, the CDR3 reads TGTGCCAGCAGCTTGGCTACTAGCGGGCAAGAGACCCAGTACTTC.

The CDR3, as DNA: TGTGCCAGCTCACCGGGAGGGAGGGCCACCGAGCAGTACTTC. Protein sequence: CASSPGGRATEQYF. J is TRBJ2-7 and V is TRBV18, with TRBD2 identical over 7 bases. This CDR3 comprises 14 residues. Germline lookup yields CDR1 KGHSH and CDR2 LQKENI. J lost 6 bases, V lost 3 bases, and 8 bases had no gene match. Full variable domain (outside the CDR3, taken from reference TRBV18 and TRBJ2-7): NAGVMQNPRHLVRRRGQEARLRCSPMKGHSHVYWYRQLPEEGLKFMVYLQKENIIDESGMPKERFSAEFPKEGPSILRIQQVVRGDSAAYFCASSPGGRATEQYFGPGTRLTVT.

V gene TRBV6-1 combines with J gene TRBJ2-3, with a tentative D call TRBD2 (5 bases). V lost 11 bases and J lost 2, with 17 bases in between. The CDR3 contains 14 residues. Per the germline V gene, CDR1 is MNHNS and CDR2 is SASEGT. This chain's CDR3 is CASSGGGDTDTQYF. The CDR3 coding sequence is TGTGCCTCCTCCGGAGGTGGTGACACAGATACGCAGTATTTT.

This clone was detected only a few times. The chain is built from TRBV6-1 and TRBJ2-7; maybe TRBD2 (5 bases). The ends were cut back, 6 bases at V and 1 base at J, with 13 bases in the middle. The V gene's germline CDR1 is MNHNS and CDR2 SASEGT. This CDR3 comprises 14 residues. CDR3 sequence reads: CASRSGLLSYEQYF. The CDR3 bases are TGTGCCAGCAGGTCCGGACTTCTATCCTACGAGCAGTACTTC.

This chain joins TRBV5-4 and TRBJ1-1; 8 bases align to TRBD1. Losses at the gene ends were 7 bases for V and 5 bases for J; bases not matched to a gene: 13. Germline loops: CDR1 SGHNT, CDR2 YYREEE (reference sequence). This CDR3 is built from 15 residues. The CDR3 is CASSWTGRVRTEAFF. In DNA, the CDR3 is TGTGCCAGCTCGTGGACAGGGCGGGTAAGGACTGAAGCTTTCTTT.

Here the CDR3 reads CASSSSTLTGTRADTQYF. The CDR3 DNA sequence: TGTGCCAGCAGCTCCAGCACCTTAACCGGGACTAGGGCAGATACGCAGTATTTT. The chain has TRBV7-9 and TRBJ2-3, with 8 bases lining up with TRBD2. J was trimmed by 4 bases and V by 4 bases; bases with no gene match: 16. Germline V gene data show CDR1 as SEHNR and CDR2 as FQNEAQ (reference sequence). This CDR3 contains 18 residues.

The V gene is TRBV2, the J gene TRBJ2-7; TRBD1 might be the D (6 bases). Trimming took 3 bases from V and 3 from J, leaving 15 bases between them. In germline, CDR1 is SNHLY, CDR2 FYNNEI. The CDR3 has 15 amino acids. The CDR3 protein is CASSDEGHFIYEQYF. The CDR3 DNA is TGTGCCAGCAGTGATGAGGGACACTTTATCTACGAGCAGTACTTC.

The chain carries TRBV2 and TRBJ1-1; no definite D call. V dropped 10 bases and J dropped 0 bases, with 15 bases sitting between them. CDR3 length: 14 residues. CDR1 is SNHLY and CDR2 is FYNNEI in the germline V gene. The CDR3 is CATLYTSLNTEAFF. CDR3 nucleotides: TGTGCCACCCTTTATACATCACTGAACACTGAAGCTTTCTTT.

This chain joins TRBV7-2 and TRBJ2-2, with no clear D. The CDR3 totals 16 residues. V was clipped by 2 bases and J by 4 bases, with 14 bases between them. CDR1 and CDR2 from the germline V gene are SGHTA and FQGNSA. CDR3 residues: CASSLIWSESTGELFF. The CDR3, as DNA: TGTGCCAGCAGCTTAATCTGGTCGGAGAGCACCGGGGAGCTGTTTTTT.

Written as DNA, the CDR3 is TGCGCCAGCAGCTTGACCCTAGCGGGAGAGGGGGTTAAAGGTACAGATACGCAGTATTTT. Translated, it gives CASSLTLAGEGVKGTDTQYF. The chain is built from TRBV5-1 and TRBJ2-3, with 10 bases identical to TRBD2. V was clipped by 1 base and J by 3 bases; unmatched bases: 17. The CDR3 covers 20 residues. The V gene's germline CDR1 is SGHRS and CDR2 YFSETQ.

This chain joins TRBV9 and TRBJ2-7; TRBD1 aligns across 7 bases. Germline trimming cut 4 bases from V and 3 bases from J; bases unmatched to any gene: 10. The CDR3 sequence is 15 residues long. Germline-derived CDR1 and CDR2 are SGDLS and YYNGEE. DNA of the CDR3: TGTGCCAGCAGCCCCCCCCGGGCAGGGGGCTACGAGCAGTACTTC. Protein: CASSPPRAGGYEQYF.

The V gene is TRBV5-1, the J gene TRBJ2-5, with TRBD2 matching 13 bases. V trimming: 4 bases; J trimming: 4 bases; junction bases outside the gene matches: 10. The CDR3 sequence is 17 residues long. CDR1 is SGHRS, CDR2 YFSETQ, per germline. CDR3: CASSLITGLAGSETQYF. The CDR3 region has the DNA TGCGCCAGCAGCCTGATCACGGGACTAGCGGGATCAGAGACCCAGTACTTC. Together with reference TRBV5-1 and TRBJ2-5, the CDR3 gives the full variable domain: KAGVTQTPRYLIKTRGQQVTLSCSPISGHRSVSWYQQTPGQGLQFLFEYFSETQRNKGNFPGRFSGRQFSNSRSEMNVSTLELGDSALYLCASSLITGLAGSETQYFGPGTRLLVL.

The rearrangement links TRBV6-6 to TRBJ1-1; 7 bases are a match to TRBD1. The CDR3 runs to 15 residues. The ends lost 4 bases at V and 4 bases at J; junction bases unmatched: 9. Per germline, CDR1 MNHNY and CDR2 SVGAGI (reference sequence). The DNA for the CDR3 is TGTGCCAGCAGTTTAAACATACAGGGGCGCACTGAAGCTTTCTTT. Amino acid sequence: CASSLNIQGRTEAFF.

The count of this clone is one. The genes are TRBV11-2 and TRBJ1-1, with a weak D call TRBD1 (6 bases). The CDR3 contains 15 residues. V lost 2 bases to trimming and J lost 1 base, with 11 bases between them. In germline, CDR1 is SGHAT, CDR2 FQNNGV. CDR3 residues: CASSLTSQGNTEAFF. The CDR3 nucleotides read TGTGCCAGCAGCTTAACCTCACAGGGGAACACTGAAGCTTTCTTT.